This T cell receptor (beta chain) was observed in a study of T cell responses to AZD1222 COVID-19 vaccine. The study's findings and limits: Donor demographics were predominantly white British with a female majority; clonal diversity may be underestimated. Spike-specific TCR breadth and depth rose after two AZD1222 doses. Just five or six AZD1222 recipients were seropositive at baseline. Unmutated regions of variants are reportedly targeted by nearly half of spike-specific TCRs.

The length of the CDR3 is 15 residues. Germline V gene lookup returns CDR1 SNHLY and CDR2 FYNNEI. The ends were cut back, 6 bases at V and 2 bases at J, with 16 bases in the middle. The repertoire was sequenced with immunoSEQ multiplex PCR; TCRdb's copy has only in-frame clones and lacks some. The data contain roughly 100,000 clones, around 89% of them singletons. Remarks on this clone: Its antigen is still unknown.

The chain is built from TRBV2 and TRBJ1-2, with D possibly TRBD1 on 5 matching bases. This TCR was recovered from an adult in good health. The sample here was peripheral blood, taken on day 0 of AZD1222 vaccination. CDR3 residues: CASRPRQGLNYGYTF. The CDR3 DNA follows: TGTGCCAGCAGACCAAGGCAGGGTTTGAACTATGGCTACACCTTC.